This TCR beta chain was found in a study of control samples from healthy donors and cancer patients. Sequencing used immunoSEQ multiplex PCR; TCRdb keeps in-frame clones, though not all of them. Among tens of thousands of clones listed, approximately 95% were seen once. Material for sequencing was blood. The sequence was obtained from a young woman in good health.

In nucleotides, the CDR3 is TGTGCCAGCAGAGCGGGACAGCTAGCCAAAAACATTCAGTACTTC. This translates into CASRAGQLAKNIQYF. The chain recombines TRBV27 with TRBJ2-4; D is tentatively TRBD1 or TRBD2 (7 bases each). Per germline, CDR1 MNHEY and CDR2 SMNVEV (reference sequence). This CDR3 is built from 15 residues. V gave up 6 bases and J gave up 0 bases, with 12 bases separating them.